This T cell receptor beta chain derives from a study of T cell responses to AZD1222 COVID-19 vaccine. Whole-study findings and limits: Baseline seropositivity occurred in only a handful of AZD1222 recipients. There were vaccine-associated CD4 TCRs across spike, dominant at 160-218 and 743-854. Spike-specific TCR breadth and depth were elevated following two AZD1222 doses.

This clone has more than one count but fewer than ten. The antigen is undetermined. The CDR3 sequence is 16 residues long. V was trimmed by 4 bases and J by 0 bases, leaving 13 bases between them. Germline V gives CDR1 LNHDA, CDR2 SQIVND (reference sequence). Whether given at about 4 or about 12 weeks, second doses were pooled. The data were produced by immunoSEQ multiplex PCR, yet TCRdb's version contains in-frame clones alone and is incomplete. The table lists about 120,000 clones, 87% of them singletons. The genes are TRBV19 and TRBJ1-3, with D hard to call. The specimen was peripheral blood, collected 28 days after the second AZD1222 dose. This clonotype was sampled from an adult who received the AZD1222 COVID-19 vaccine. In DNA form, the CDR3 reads TGTGCCAGTAGTACTATCGCAGCCTCCTCTGGAAACACCATATATTTT. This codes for CASSTIAASSGNTIYF.